This passage covers 4 T cell receptor beta chains from one sample sequenced in a study of blood T cell repertoires in COVID-19. Here immunoSEQ multiplex PCR was the method, and the copy in TCRdb shows in-frame clones only, minus some. Here the sample spans 200,000 to 250,000 clones, nearly 85% being singletons. Sample: peripheral blood. These receptors came from a woman aged 25 to 45 with COVID-19, enrolled during active disease.

The gene calls are TRBV7-7 and TRBJ2-1; 8 bases line up with TRBD1. Germline V lookup: CDR1 SSHAT, CDR2 FNYEAQ (reference sequence). This CDR3 is 15 amino acids long. The junction had 14 bases not matched to a gene; V was cut back by 4 bases and J by 12 bases. The CDR3 is CASSSNPSRGLRQFF. The CDR3 DNA is TGTGCCAGCAGCTCAAACCCTTCCAGGGGGCTTAGGCAGTTCTTC.

V and J are TRBV5-5 and TRBJ2-5, with TRBD2 matching 9 bases. Trimming at V came to 0 bases and at J to 10 bases, leaving 10 bases not matched to a gene. The CDR3 has 15 residues. Germline lookup yields CDR1 SGHKS and CDR2 YYEKEE (reference sequence). CDR3: CASSLEASGAWDQYF. In DNA, the CDR3 is TGTGCCAGCAGCTTGGAGGCTAGCGGGGCTTGGGACCAGTACTTC. Filled out from reference TRBV5-5 and TRBJ2-5, the complete variable domain reads DAGVTQSPTHLIKTRGQQVTLRCSPISGHKSVSWYQQVLGQGPQFIFQYYEKEERGRGNFPDRFSARQFPNYSSELNVNALLLGDSALYLCASSLEASGAWDQYFGPGTRLLVL.

The CDR3, as DNA: TGTGCCCAGGCCGTGACAGGGGGAGGTACTGAAGCTTTCTTT. Translation gives CAQAVTGGGTEAFF. The rearrangement uses TRBV30 and TRBJ1-1; 9 bases line up with TRBD1. Germline trimming cut 8 bases from V and 5 bases from J; bases unmatched to any gene: 12. The CDR3 totals 14 residues. The germline gives CDR1 GTSNPN, CDR2 SVGIG (reference sequence).

This clone came up once. J is TRBJ2-7 and V is TRBV30; maybe TRBD1 (5 bases). Trimming left V 2 bases short and J 0 bases short, with 8 bases between. Looked up from germline, CDR1 is GTSNPN and CDR2 is SVGIG (reference sequence). This CDR3 has 13 residues. The CDR3 loop reads CAWSLQVSYEQYF. The DNA of the CDR3 is TGTGCCTGGAGTTTACAGGTCTCCTACGAGCAGTACTTC. Variable domain in full (rest from reference TRBV30 and TRBJ2-7): SQTIHQWPATLVQPVGSPLSLECTVEGTSNPNLYWYRQAAGRGLQLLFYSVGIGQISSEVPQNLSASRPQDRQFILSSKKLLLSDSGFYLCAWSLQVSYEQYFGPGTRLTVT.